The 18 T cell receptor beta chains reported below all come from one sample, sequenced in a study of cytomegalovirus exposure and HLA in healthy donors. Amplification used 60 Vbeta primers and 13 Jbeta primers. Generated by immunoSEQ multiplex PCR, the TCRdb table keeps only in-frame clones and is missing some. Of approximately 150,000 clones listed, nearly 70% are singletons. Specimen: PBMCs. These receptors all stem from a man aged 30-40 years in good health and CMV-seropositive.

This clone was counted between two and nine times. The chain employs TRBV6-4 and TRBJ2-3; 8 bases fit TRBD2. Germline-derived CDR1 and CDR2 are MRHNA and SNTAGT. Trimming took 9 bases from V and 2 from J; bases not matched to a gene: 7. The CDR3 totals 14 residues. CDR3 sequence reads: CASKLAASTDTQYF. CDR3 bases: TGTGCCAGTAAACTAGCGGCCTCCACAGATACGCAGTATTTT.

V is TRBV19 and J is TRBJ2-3, with TRBD1 matching over 7 bases. This CDR3 is built from 16 residues. Per germline, CDR1 LNHDA and CDR2 SQIVND (reference sequence). J was trimmed by 2 bases and V by 4 bases; bases with no gene match: 9. Written as DNA, the CDR3 is TGTGCCAGTAGTAAAGGGGACAGTCCATCCACAGATACGCAGTATTTT. Its translation: CASSKGDSPSTDTQYF.

A remark on this clone: This is likely a read error, given that the CDR3 carries no conserved phenylalanine or tryptophan at its end. The chain recombines TRBV4-2 with TRBJ2-3, with 10 bases matching TRBD1. CDR3 length: 16 amino acids. The V and J ends lost 0 bases and 4 bases, in that order; junction bases with no gene match: 4. Germline values: CDR1 LGHNA, CDR2 YNFKEQ. CDR3 region: CASSQDLGQGADTQYL. The DNA of the CDR3 is TGTGCCAGCAGCCAAGATCTTGGACAGGGGGCAGATACGCAGTATCTT.

This clone was counted only a few times. At one end the junction does not follow the germline gene, possibly because of a read error. V gene TRBV4-1 combines with J gene TRBJ2-7; 8 nucleotides align to TRBD2. Germline V gives CDR1 MGHRA, CDR2 YSYEKL. The CDR3 contains 16 residues. The CDR3 nucleotides are TGTGCCAGCAGCTTGGATGGTCAAGCGGGAGATGACGAGCAGTACTTC. Its translation: CASSLDGQAGDDEQYF.

The chain recombines TRBV6-4 with TRBJ1-2; a weak D match, TRBD1 (5 bases). Germline CDR1 MRHNA, CDR2 SNTAGT. V was trimmed by 3 bases and J by 8 bases, leaving 13 bases between them. The CDR3 has 13 residues. CDR3: CASSDPRASGYTF. Here the CDR3 DNA reads TGTGCCAGCAGTGATCCCAGGGCAAGCGGCTACACCTTC.

This chain connects TRBV9 to TRBJ2-5, with D perhaps TRBD2 (6 bases). V was clipped by 2 bases and J by 5 bases, with 16 bases between them. CDR1 is SGDLS, CDR2 YYNGEE, per germline. CDR3 length equals 15 residues. In DNA form, the CDR3 reads TGTGCCAGCAGCGTGGGGGACTCGGGTGGGGAGACCCAGTACTTC. It specifies CASSVGDSGGETQYF.

This clone was counted once. The J gene is TRBJ2-5, the V gene TRBV19; TRBD1 aligns across 7 bases. The CDR3 is 14 residues long. The V and J ends lost 8 bases and 2 bases, in that order; junction bases with no gene match: 8. Germline CDR1 is LNHDA and CDR2 is SQIVND (reference sequence). The CDR3, as DNA: TGTGCCAGTCCCGAATCGGGACAGCAAGAGACCCAGTACTTC. It is translated as CASPESGQQETQYF. Drawing the rest from reference TRBV19 and TRBJ2-5, the complete variable domain is DGGITQSPKYLFRKEGQNVTLSCEQNLNHDAMYWYRQDPGQGLRLIYYSQIVNDFQKGDIAEGYSVSREKKESFPLTVTSAQKNPTAFYLCASPESGQQETQYFGPGTRLLVL.

This clone was recorded once. The chain is built from TRBV28 and TRBJ1-1; D might be TRBD1 (5 bases). Germline values: CDR1 MDHEN, CDR2 SYDVKM. The CDR3 is 15 residues long. Trimming took 5 bases from V and 6 from J, leaving 19 bases between them. DNA of the CDR3: TGTGCCAGCAGTCCCGAACAGGCGGCGCGCGCTGAAGCTTTCTTT. The encoded protein is CASSPEQAARAEAFF.

The sample holds a few counts of this clone. The chain uses TRBV27 and TRBJ2-3; possibly TRBD1 for D (5 bases). The CDR3 is 12 residues long. Germline CDR1 is MNHEY and CDR2 is SMNVEV (reference sequence). V shed 6 bases and J shed 6 bases, with 10 bases lying between them. In DNA form, the CDR3 reads TGTGCCAGCAGCTTCAACAGGGATACGCAGTATTTT. This gives the protein CASSFNRDTQYF.

The chain uses TRBV6-6 and TRBJ1-2; TRBD1 agrees at 7 bases. The CDR3 contains 15 residues. V lost 4 bases, J lost 4 bases, and 9 bases stayed unmatched. Germline V gene lookup returns CDR1 MNHNY and CDR2 SVGAGI (reference sequence). CDR3 bases: TGTGCCAGCAGTTCTAAACTGACAGGGACCTATGGCTACACCTTC. It specifies CASSSKLTGTYGYTF.

V and J are TRBV11-3 and TRBJ2-2; 9 bases match TRBD2. Losses at the gene ends were 1 base for V and 3 bases for J; bases not matched to a gene: 6. The CDR3 extends over 17 amino acids. Germline V gives CDR1 SGHNT, CDR2 YENEEA. CDR3 residues: CASSLVRLAGYTGELFF. CDR3 coding DNA: TGTGCCAGCAGCTTAGTTCGGCTAGCGGGATACACCGGGGAGCTGTTTTTT.

This clone was observed a handful of times. This rearrangement joins TRBV18 to TRBJ2-7, with 7 bases matching TRBD2. V gave up 0 bases and J gave up 4 bases; unmatched junction bases: 6. Germline-derived CDR1 and CDR2 are KGHSH and LQKENI. The CDR3 sequence is 15 residues long. The CDR3 region is CASSPPSGRQYEQYF. CDR3 nucleotides: TGTGCCAGCTCACCACCGTCCGGGAGGCAATACGAGCAGTACTTC.

V and J are TRBV14 and TRBJ1-4; TRBD1 is a possible D gene (5 bases). V was cut by 6 bases and J by 5 bases, with 7 bases left in between. Germline values: CDR1 SGHDN, CDR2 FVKESK. The CDR3 is made up of 12 amino acids. This chain's CDR3 is CASRDSNEKLFF. The CDR3 bases are TGTGCCAGCAGAGACAGCAATGAAAAACTGTTTTTT.

The chain has TRBV14 and TRBJ1-2; D not resolved. This CDR3 region has 13 residues. Looked up from germline, CDR1 is SGHDN and CDR2 is FVKESK. Between the trimmed V and J ends, which lost 4 bases and 8 bases, there was a span of 14 bases. The CDR3 DNA sequence: TGTGCCAGCAGCCCGGGGAGGACTATGGGCTACACCTTC. Protein: CASSPGRTMGYTF.

This chain links TRBV5-6 with TRBJ2-7; 7 bases map to TRBD2. The CDR3 has 15 residues. V shed 2 bases, J shed 1 base, and the junction held 6 bases outside the gene matches. The germline CDR1 and CDR2 sequences are SGHDT and YYEEEE. The CDR3 region is CASSFWSGGSYEQYF. In nucleotides, the CDR3 is TGTGCCAGCAGCTTTTGGTCGGGGGGTTCCTACGAGCAGTACTTC.

This clone was seen a handful of times. This chain connects TRBV4-1 to TRBJ2-1; D is ambiguous. In germline, CDR1 is MGHRA, CDR2 YSYEKL. Trimming cost V 1 base and J 7 bases, with 5 bases left between them. This CDR3 has 12 residues. The CDR3 DNA sequence: TGCGCCAGCAGCCAAGGAGCGAATGAGCAGTTCTTC. This codes for CASSQGANEQFF.

Worth noting for this clone: An end of the junction differs from the germline gene, which may be a read error. V gene TRBV10-3 combines with J gene TRBJ1-1, with D possibly TRBD1 on 5 matching bases. Germline CDR1 is ENHRY and CDR2 is SYGVKD. CDR3 length: 12 amino acids. The CDR3 bases are TGTGCCACCGGGGGGATGAACATTGAAGCTTTCTTT. Amino acids: CATGGMNIEAFF.

This clone was found once. This chain links TRBV2 with TRBJ1-6; D is perhaps TRBD1 (6 bases). Trimming stripped 4 bases from V and 9 bases from J, with 16 bases between. Germline V lookup: CDR1 SNHLY, CDR2 FYNNEI. The CDR3 contains 15 residues. The CDR3 DNA reads as TGTGCCAGCAGTGCGGACAGCGCGCCAATTTCACCCCTCCACTTT. Translated, it gives CASSADSAPISPLHF.